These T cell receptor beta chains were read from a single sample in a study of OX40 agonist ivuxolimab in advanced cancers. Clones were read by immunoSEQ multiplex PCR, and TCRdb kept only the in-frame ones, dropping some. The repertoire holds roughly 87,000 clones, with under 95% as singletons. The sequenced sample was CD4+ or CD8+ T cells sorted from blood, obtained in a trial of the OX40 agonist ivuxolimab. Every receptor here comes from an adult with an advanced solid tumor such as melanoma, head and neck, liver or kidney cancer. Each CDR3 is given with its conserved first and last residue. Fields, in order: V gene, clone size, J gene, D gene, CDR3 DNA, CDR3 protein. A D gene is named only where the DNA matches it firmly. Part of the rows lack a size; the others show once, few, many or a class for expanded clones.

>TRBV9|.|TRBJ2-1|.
TGTGCCAGCAGCTCCCTTCTTAACAATGAGCAGTTCTTC
CASSSLLNNEQFF
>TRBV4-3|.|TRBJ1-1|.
TGCGCCAGCAGCCCCGTTCTGGGCTGGGGCACTGAAGCTTTCTTT
CASSPVLGWGTEAFF
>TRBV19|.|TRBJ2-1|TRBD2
TGTGCCAGTACCCTCAGCGGGAGCCGCCCCAATGAGCAGTTCTTC
CASTLSGSRPNEQFF
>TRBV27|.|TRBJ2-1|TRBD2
TGTGCCAGCAGTTTATCGCGCGGGAGTTCGTACAATGAGCAGTTCTTC
CASSLSRGSSYNEQFF
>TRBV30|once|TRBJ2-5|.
TGTGCCTGTGTGGCCGGGCCTGGACCGCAAGAGACCCAGTACTTC
CACVAGPGPQETQYF
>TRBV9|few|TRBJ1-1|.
TGTGCCAGCAGCGCATCCACGAGGACTGAAGCTTTCTTT
CASSASTRTEAFF
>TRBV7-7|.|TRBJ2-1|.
TGTGCTAGCAGCTCCAGGGGGGGTGAGCAGTTCTTC
CASSSRGGEQFF
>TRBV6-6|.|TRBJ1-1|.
TGTGCCAGCAGCCGAATAGGGAACACTGAAGCTTTCTTT
CASSRIGNTEAFF
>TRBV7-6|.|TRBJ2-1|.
TGTGCCAGCAGGCTAGCAGGGTCCTACAATGAGCAGTTCTTC
CASRLAGSYNEQFF
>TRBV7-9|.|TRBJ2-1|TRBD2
TGTGCCAGCGGGCGGGAGGGCCCAGCGTGGTACAATGAGCAGTTCTTC
CASGREGPAWYNEQFF
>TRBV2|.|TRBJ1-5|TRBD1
TGTGCCAGCAGCTCGGGACAGGGCGATCAGCCCCAGCATTTT
CASSSGQGDQPQHF
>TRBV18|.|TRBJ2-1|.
TGTGCCAGCTCACCGGACAGAAACAATGAGCAGTTCTTC
CASSPDRNNEQFF
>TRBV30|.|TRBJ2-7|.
TGTGCCTGGAACGGGGGCCCAACCTACGAGCAGTACTTC
CAWNGGPTYEQYF
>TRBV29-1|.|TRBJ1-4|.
TGCAGCGTCGCGTCTAATGAAAAACTGTTTTTT
CSVASNEKLFF
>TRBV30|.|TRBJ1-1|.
TGTGCCTGGAGTGTACTTAGGGACACTGAAGCTTTCTTT
CAWSVLRDTEAFF
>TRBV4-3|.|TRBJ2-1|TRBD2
TGCGCCAGCAGCCAGGCCCGGGGAGGGTTCAATGAGCAGTTCTTC
CASSQARGGFNEQFF
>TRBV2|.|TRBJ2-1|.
TGTGCCAGCAGATCTCCGGGCCATAGTAAAAGCAATGAGCAGTTCTTC
CASRSPGHSKSNEQFF
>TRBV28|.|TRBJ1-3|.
TGTGCCAGCATGAATGGGGCCGGAAACACCATATATTTT
CASMNGAGNTIYF
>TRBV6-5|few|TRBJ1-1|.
TGTGCCAGCAGTTACTCGCCCCTGGAGAACACTGAAGCTTTCTTT
CASSYSPLENTEAFF
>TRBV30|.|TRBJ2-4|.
TGTGCCTGGAGTGTAATGTATGGGCAGGGTGGAGTCATTCAGTACTTC
CAWSVMYGQGGVIQYF
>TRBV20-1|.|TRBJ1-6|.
TGCAGTGCTCGAAGGGATTCACCCCTCCACTTT
CSARRDSPLHF
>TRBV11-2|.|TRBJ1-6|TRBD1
TGTGCCAGCAGCCTGGGACAGGGTCCCCACTATAATTCACCCCTCCACTTT
CASSLGQGPHYNSPLHF
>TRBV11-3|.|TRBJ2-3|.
TGTGCCAGCAGCTTTGGCGAAGATACGCAGTATTTT
CASSFGEDTQYF
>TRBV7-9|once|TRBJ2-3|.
TGTGCCAGCAGCGCCAATTCACTCAGGACTTCTAGCACAGATACGCAGTATTTT
CASSANSLRTSSTDTQYF
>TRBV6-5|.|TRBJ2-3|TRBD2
TGTGCCAGCAGTTACAGGACTAGCTGGAGCACAGATACGCAGTATTTT
CASSYRTSWSTDTQYF
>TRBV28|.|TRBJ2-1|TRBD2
TGTGCCAGCAGGTTAGCGGGGGGGCCCCCCAATGAGCAGTTCTTC
CASRLAGGPPNEQFF
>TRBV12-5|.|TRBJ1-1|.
TGTGCTAGTGGTTTTCAAGAGAACACTGAAGCTTTCTTT
CASGFQENTEAFF